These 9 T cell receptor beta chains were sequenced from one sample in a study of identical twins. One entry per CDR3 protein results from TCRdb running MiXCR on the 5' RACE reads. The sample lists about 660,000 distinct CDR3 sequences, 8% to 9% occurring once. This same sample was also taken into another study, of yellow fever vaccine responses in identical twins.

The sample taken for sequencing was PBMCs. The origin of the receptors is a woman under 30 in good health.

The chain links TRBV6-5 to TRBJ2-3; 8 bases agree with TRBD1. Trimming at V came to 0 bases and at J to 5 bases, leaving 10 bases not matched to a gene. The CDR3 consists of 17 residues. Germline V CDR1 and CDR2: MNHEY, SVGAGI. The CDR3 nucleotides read TGTGCCAGCAGTTACTCTCACAAGGGACAGGTGGGAGATACGCAGTATTTT. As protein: CASSYSHKGQVGDTQYF.

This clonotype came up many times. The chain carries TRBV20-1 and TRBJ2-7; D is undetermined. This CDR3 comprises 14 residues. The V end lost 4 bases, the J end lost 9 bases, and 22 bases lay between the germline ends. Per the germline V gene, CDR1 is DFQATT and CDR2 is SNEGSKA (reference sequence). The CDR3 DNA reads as TGCAGTGCTACCAGAGAGGAAGTATCCCGAGGGCAGTACTTC. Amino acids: CSATREEVSRGQYF.

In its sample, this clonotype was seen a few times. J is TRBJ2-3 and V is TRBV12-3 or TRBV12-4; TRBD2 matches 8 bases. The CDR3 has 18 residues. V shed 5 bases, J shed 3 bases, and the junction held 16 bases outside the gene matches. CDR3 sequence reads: CASSRTSGALMGTDTQYF. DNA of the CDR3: TGTGCCAGCAGTCGCACTAGCGGAGCCTTGATGGGAACAGATACGCAGTATTTT.

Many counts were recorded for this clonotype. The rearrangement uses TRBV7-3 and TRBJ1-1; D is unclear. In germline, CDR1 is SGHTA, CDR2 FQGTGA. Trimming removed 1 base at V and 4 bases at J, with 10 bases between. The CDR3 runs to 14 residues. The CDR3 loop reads CASSLNGPSTEAFF. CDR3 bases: TGTGCCAGCAGCTTAAATGGGCCGAGCACTGAAGCTTTCTTT.

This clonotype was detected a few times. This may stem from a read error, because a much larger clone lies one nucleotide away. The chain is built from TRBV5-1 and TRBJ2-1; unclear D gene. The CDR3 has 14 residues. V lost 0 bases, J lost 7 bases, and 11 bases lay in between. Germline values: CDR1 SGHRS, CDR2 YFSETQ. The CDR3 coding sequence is TGCGCCAGCAGCTTGGTGGTTGGTTTAAATGAGCAGTTCTTC. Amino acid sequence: CASSLVVGLNEQFF.

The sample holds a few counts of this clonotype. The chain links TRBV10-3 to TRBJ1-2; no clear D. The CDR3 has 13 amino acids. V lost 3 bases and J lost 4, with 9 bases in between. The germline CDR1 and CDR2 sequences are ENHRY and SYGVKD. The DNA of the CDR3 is TGTGCCATCAGTGATTATGGGGTCTATGGCTACACCTTC. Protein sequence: CAISDYGVYGYTF.

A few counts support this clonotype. CDR3 amino acids: CASSVGLGTQYF. Written as DNA, the CDR3 is TGTGCCAGCAGTGTAGGGCTTGGGACCCAGTACTTC. The chain is built from TRBV2 and TRBJ2-5, with D hard to call. Trimming removed 4 bases at V and 7 bases at J, with 10 bases between. This CDR3 has 12 amino acids. Per the germline V gene, CDR1 is SNHLY and CDR2 is FYNNEI. Together with reference TRBV2 and TRBJ2-5, the CDR3 gives the full variable domain: EPEVTQTPSHQVTQMGQEVILRCVPISNHLYFYWYRQILGQKVEFLVSFYNNEISEKSEIFDDQFSVERPDGSNFTLKIRSTKLEDSAMYFCASSVGLGTQYFGPGTRLLVL.

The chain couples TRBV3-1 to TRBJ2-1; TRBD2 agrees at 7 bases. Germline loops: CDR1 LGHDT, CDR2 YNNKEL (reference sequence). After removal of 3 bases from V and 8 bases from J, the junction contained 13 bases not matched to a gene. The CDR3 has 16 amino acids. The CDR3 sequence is CASSHALLARGDEQFF. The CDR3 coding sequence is TGTGCCAGCAGCCACGCGTTGTTAGCCCGGGGGGATGAGCAGTTCTTC.

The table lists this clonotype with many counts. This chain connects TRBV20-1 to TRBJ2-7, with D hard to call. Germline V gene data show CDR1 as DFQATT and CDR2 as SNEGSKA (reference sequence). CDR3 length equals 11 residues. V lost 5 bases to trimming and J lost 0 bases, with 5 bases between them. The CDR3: CSASSSYEQYF. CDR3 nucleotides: TGCAGTGCTTCAAGCTCCTACGAGCAGTACTTC.